The next 3 T cell receptor beta chains were all read from a single sample in a study of PD-1 blockade in classical Hodgkin lymphoma. The time point here: newly diagnosed, previously untreated cHL patient sample. Out of thawed PBMCs, magnetic negative selection purified CD4+ T cells. Sequenced by immunoSEQ multiplex PCR; TCRdb stores in-frame clones only, minus some. The sample consists of some 21,000 clones, about four fifths of them appearing once. The sequencing sample was made of CD4+ T cells from blood. Receptor source: a human donor with classical Hodgkin lymphoma.

V is TRBV11-2 and J is TRBJ2-1, with no clear D. CDR1 SGHAT and CDR2 FQNNGV come from the germline V gene. The CDR3 loop spans 14 amino acids. V was shortened by 1 base and J by 1 base, with 5 bases between the two germline ends. The CDR3 spells CASSLGASYNEQFF. CDR3 DNA: TGTGCCAGCAGCTTAGGAGCATCCTACAATGAGCAGTTCTTC. The variable domain in full, with the rest retrieved from reference TRBV11-2 and TRBJ2-1, is EAGVAQSPRYKIIEKRQSVAFWCNPISGHATLYWYQQILGQGPKLLIQFQNNGVVDDSQLPKDRFSAERLKGVDSTLKIQPAKLEDSAVYLCASSLGASYNEQFFGPGTRLTVL.

This clone appeared once. V and J are TRBV19 and TRBJ1-4; D gene unclear. V was clipped by 5 bases and J by 0 bases, with 10 bases between them. Per the germline V gene, CDR1 is LNHDA and CDR2 is SQIVND (reference sequence). This CDR3 spans 15 amino acids. CDR3 sequence: CASSPLRATNEKLFF. The DNA of the CDR3 is TGTGCCAGTAGTCCCCTGAGGGCAACTAATGAAAAACTGTTTTTT.

The chain combines TRBV7-3 with TRBJ2-3; 7 nucleotides align to TRBD2. Trimming removed 5 bases from V and 2 bases from J; junction bases left unmatched: 4. The CDR3 loop spans 14 amino acids. Germline V gives CDR1 SGHTA, CDR2 FQGTGA. The CDR3, as DNA: TGTGCCAGCAGCCCAACTAGCGACACAGATACGCAGTATTTT. The encoded protein is CASSPTSDTDTQYF.